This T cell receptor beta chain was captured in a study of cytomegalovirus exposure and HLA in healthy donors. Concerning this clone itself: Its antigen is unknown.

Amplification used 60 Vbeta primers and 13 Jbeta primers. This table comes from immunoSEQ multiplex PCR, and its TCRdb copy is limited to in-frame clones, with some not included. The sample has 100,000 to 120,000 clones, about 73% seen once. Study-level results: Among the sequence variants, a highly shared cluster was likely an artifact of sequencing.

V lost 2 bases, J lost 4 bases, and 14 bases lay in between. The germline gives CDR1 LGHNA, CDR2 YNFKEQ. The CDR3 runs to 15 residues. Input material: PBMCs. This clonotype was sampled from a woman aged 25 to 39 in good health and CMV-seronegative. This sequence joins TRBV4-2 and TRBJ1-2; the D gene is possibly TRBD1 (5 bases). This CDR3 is CASSQPKQVLYGYTF. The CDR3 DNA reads TGTGCCAGCAGCCAACCTAAACAGGTGCTCTATGGCTACACCTTC.